This passage covers 11 T cell receptor beta chains from one sample sequenced in a study of technical replicates of blood from several donors. Sequencing was performed with immunoSEQ multiplex PCR; in TCRdb, only in-frame clones are kept and a portion is missing. Here the sample spans roughly 97,000 clones, about 96% being singletons. The specimen was T cells isolated from PBMCs. The receptors derive from a human donor in good health.

The chain carries TRBV6-6 and TRBJ2-7; 8 bases map to TRBD1. The trim removed 0 bases at V and 5 bases at J, leaving 6 bases unmatched. The germline V gene has CDR1 MNHNY and CDR2 SVGAGI (reference sequence). The CDR3 extends over 15 amino acids. The CDR3 loop reads CASSYSADREDEQYF. CDR3 coding DNA: TGTGCCAGCAGTTACTCGGCGGACAGGGAGGACGAGCAGTACTTC.

The V call is TRBV7-9, the J call TRBJ1-1; D gene ambiguous. V lost 3 bases to trimming and J lost 6 bases, with 2 bases between them. This CDR3 is 10 amino acids long. CDR1 and CDR2 (germline): SEHNR, FQNEAQ (reference sequence). The CDR3 loop reads CASSFSEAFF. CDR3 bases: TGTGCCAGCAGCTTCTCTGAAGCTTTCTTT.

This chain connects TRBV6-1 to TRBJ1-2, with 11 bases aligning to TRBD1. CDR1 and CDR2 from the germline V gene are MNHNS and SASEGT. J gave up 4 bases and V 5 bases, and 6 bases lay outside the gene matches. The CDR3 runs to 15 residues. The CDR3 here is CASSPLGTGGYGYTF. CDR3 nucleotides: TGTGCCAGCAGTCCCCTAGGGACAGGGGGCTATGGCTACACCTTC.

The chain employs TRBV10-2 and TRBJ2-7; D perhaps matches TRBD1 (6 bases). CDR1 and CDR2 from the germline V gene are WSHSY and SAAADI. The germline V and J ends were trimmed by 0 bases and 3 bases, with 15 bases remaining between them. CDR3 length equals 16 residues. The chain's CDR3 is CASSESWGPGVYEQYF. DNA for the CDR3: TGCGCCAGCAGTGAGTCCTGGGGGCCTGGGGTCTACGAGCAGTACTTC.

This chain uses TRBV5-1 with TRBJ1-3; weak D call: TRBD1 (6 bases). Germline V gene sequence: CDR1 SGHRS, CDR2 YFSETQ. The V and J ends lost 7 bases and 2 bases respectively, with 16 bases between them. The CDR3 runs to 15 residues. The CDR3 reads CASSKPGQAGNTIYF. The CDR3 DNA reads as TGCGCCAGCTCAAAACCGGGACAAGCTGGAAACACCATATATTTT.

The rearrangement joins TRBV27 to TRBJ1-5; D gene uncertain. The CDR3 is 14 residues long. V lost 1 base, J lost 5 bases, and 9 bases lay in between. From germline, CDR1 is MNHEY and CDR2 SMNVEV (reference sequence). The CDR3 DNA reads as TGTGCCAGCAGTTTATGGAGCGGGGATCAGCCCCAGCATTTT. As protein: CASSLWSGDQPQHF.

V gene TRBV2 combines with J gene TRBJ2-1; D unresolved. CDR1 is SNHLY and CDR2 is FYNNEI in the germline V gene. The CDR3 is 14 residues long. Between the trimmed V and J ends, which lost 4 bases and 7 bases, there was a span of 14 bases. CDR3 loop: CASSATTQVNEQFF. CDR3 bases: TGTGCCAGCAGTGCTACCACCCAGGTAAATGAGCAGTTCTTC.

This sequence joins TRBV11-2 and TRBJ1-3; D possibly corresponds to TRBD1 (6 bases). The CDR3 runs to 15 residues. V was trimmed by 3 bases and J by 2 bases, leaving 11 bases between them. In germline, CDR1 is SGHAT, CDR2 FQNNGV. CDR3 sequence reads: CASSFGRGTGNTIYF. CDR3 sequence (DNA): TGTGCCAGCAGCTTCGGGAGGGGGACTGGAAACACCATATATTTT.

The DNA of the CDR3 is TGCGCCAGCAGCTCAGGACTAGCTGAAACAGATACGCAGTATTTT. Protein: CASSSGLAETDTQYF. This sequence joins TRBV5-1 and TRBJ2-3, with 8 bases matching TRBD2. The CDR3 is 15 amino acids. J lost 3 bases, V lost 3 bases, and 6 bases had no gene match. Germline V lookup: CDR1 SGHRS, CDR2 YFSETQ.

The chain links TRBV9 to TRBJ2-1; TRBD2 matches at 11 bases. The CDR3 spans 15 residues. V was pared by 2 bases and J by 4 bases, with 2 bases of the junction left unmatched. In germline, CDR1 is SGDLS, CDR2 YYNGEE. Written as DNA, the CDR3 is TGTGCCAGCAGCGTTCTAGCGGGAGGATACAATGAGCAGTTCTTC. It yields the protein CASSVLAGGYNEQFF. Using reference TRBV9 and TRBJ2-1 for the parts outside the CDR3, the full variable domain is DSGVTQTPKHLITATGQRVTLRCSPRSGDLSVYWYQQSLDQGLQFLIQYYNGEERAKGNILERFSAQQFPDLHSELNLSSLELGDSALYFCASSVLAGGYNEQFFGPGTRLTVL.

The gene calls are TRBV6-5 and TRBJ1-1; 8 bases map to TRBD1. Germline V gene data show CDR1 as MNHEY and CDR2 as SVGAGI. CDR3 length: 13 residues. V dropped 8 bases and J dropped 2; count of bases not matched to a gene: 4. The CDR3 DNA follows: TGTGCCAGCGGGGGACAGGACAACACTGAAGCTTTCTTT. Amino acids: CASGGQDNTEAFF.